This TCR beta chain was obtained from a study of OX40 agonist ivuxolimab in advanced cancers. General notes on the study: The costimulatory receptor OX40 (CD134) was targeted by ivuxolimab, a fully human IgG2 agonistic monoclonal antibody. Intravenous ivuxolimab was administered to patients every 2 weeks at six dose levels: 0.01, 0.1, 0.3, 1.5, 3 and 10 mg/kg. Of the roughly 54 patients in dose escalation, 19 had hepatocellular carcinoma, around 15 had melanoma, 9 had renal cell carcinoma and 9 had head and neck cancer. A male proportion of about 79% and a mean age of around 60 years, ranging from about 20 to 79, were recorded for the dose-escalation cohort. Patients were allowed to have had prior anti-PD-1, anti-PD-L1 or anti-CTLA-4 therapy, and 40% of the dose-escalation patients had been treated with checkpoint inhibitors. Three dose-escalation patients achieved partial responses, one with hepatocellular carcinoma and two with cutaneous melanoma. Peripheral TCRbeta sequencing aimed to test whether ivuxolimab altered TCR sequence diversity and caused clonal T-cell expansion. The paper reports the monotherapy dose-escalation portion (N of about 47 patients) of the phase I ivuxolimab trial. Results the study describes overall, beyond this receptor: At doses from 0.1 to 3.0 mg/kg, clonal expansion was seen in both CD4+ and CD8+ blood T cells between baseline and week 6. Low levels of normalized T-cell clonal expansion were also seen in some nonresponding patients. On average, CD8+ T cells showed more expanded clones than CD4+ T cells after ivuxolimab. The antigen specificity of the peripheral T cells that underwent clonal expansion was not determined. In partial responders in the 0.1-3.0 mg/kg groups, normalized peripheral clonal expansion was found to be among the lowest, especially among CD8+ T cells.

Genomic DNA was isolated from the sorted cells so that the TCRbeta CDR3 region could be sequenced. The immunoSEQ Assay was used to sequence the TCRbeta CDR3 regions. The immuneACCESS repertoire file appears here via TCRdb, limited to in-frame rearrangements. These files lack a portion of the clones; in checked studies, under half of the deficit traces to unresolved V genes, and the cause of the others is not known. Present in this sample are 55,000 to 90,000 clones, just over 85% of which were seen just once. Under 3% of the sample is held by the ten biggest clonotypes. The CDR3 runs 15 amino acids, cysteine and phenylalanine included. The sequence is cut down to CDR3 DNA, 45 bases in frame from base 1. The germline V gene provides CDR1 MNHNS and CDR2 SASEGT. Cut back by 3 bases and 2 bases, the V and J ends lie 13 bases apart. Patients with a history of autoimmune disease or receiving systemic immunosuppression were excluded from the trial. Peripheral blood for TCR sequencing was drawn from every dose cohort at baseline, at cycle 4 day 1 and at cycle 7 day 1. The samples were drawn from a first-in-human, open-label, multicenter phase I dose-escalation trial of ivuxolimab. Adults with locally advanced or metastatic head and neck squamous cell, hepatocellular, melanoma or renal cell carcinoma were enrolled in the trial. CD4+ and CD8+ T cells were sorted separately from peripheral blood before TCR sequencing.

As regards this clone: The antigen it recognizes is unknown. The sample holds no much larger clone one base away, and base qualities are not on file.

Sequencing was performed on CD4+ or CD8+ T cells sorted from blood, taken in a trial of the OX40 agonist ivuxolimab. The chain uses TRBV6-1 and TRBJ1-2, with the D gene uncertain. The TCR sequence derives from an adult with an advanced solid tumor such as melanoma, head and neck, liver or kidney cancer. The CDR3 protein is CASSDSTFRNYGYTF. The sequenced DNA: TGTGCCAGCAGTGATAGTACTTTCCGGAACTATGGCTACACCTTC.